The 9 T cell receptor beta chains reported below all come from one sample, sequenced in a study of blood T cell repertoires in COVID-19. The repertoire was sequenced with immunoSEQ multiplex PCR; TCRdb's copy has only in-frame clones and lacks some. The data contain about 70,000 clones, 83% of them singletons. Sequenced input: peripheral blood. The receptors were gathered from a man in his thirties or forties with COVID-19, enrolled during active disease.

This chain joins TRBV3-1 (or the pseudogene TRBV3-2) and TRBJ1-1; a weak D match, TRBD1 (6 bases). Germline values: CDR1 LGHDT, CDR2 YNNKEL (reference sequence). This CDR3 is 18 amino acids long. The germline V and J ends were trimmed by 2 bases and 5 bases, with 24 bases remaining between them. The CDR3 loop is CASSQRGISGRCGTEAFF. The CDR3 DNA sequence: TGTGCCAGCAGCCAAAGGGGGATATCTGGCAGGTGTGGGACTGAAGCTTTCTTT.

This clone was seen just once. The chain carries TRBV5-8 and TRBJ2-3; 10 bases fit TRBD2. The CDR3 length is 16 residues. Per the germline V gene, CDR1 is SGHTS and CDR2 is YDEGEE. Unmatched junction bases numbered 10, after V lost 4 bases and J lost 5 bases. The chain's CDR3 is CASSTQLAGFIDTQYF. The CDR3 nucleotides are TGTGCCAGCAGCACTCAACTAGCGGGATTCATAGATACGCAGTATTTT.

The chain employs TRBV28 and TRBJ1-2, with 7 nucleotides matching TRBD1. The CDR3 is 15 residues long. V lost 5 bases and J lost 7; bases outside the gene matches: 13. The germline V gene has CDR1 MDHEN and CDR2 SYDVKM. The CDR3 DNA is TGTGCCAGCAGTGACCCCCAGGGGGGCGCGGGTGGCTACACCTTC. Translating gives CASSDPQGGAGGYTF.

This chain links TRBV12-5 with TRBJ2-7; TRBD1 is a possible D gene (6 bases). The ends were cut back, 2 bases at V and 3 bases at J, with 17 bases in the middle. The CDR3 runs 16 residues. Germline CDR1 is LGHNT and CDR2 is FRNRAP. DNA of the CDR3: TGTGCTAGTGGTTTGCCACCGATGACAGGTTACTACGAGCAGTACTTC. It is translated as CASGLPPMTGYYEQYF.

The genes are TRBV7-3 and TRBJ1-1, with a tentative D call TRBD1 (5 bases). Per germline, CDR1 SGHTA and CDR2 FQGTGA. The CDR3 extends over 15 amino acids. V lost 3 bases and J lost 2, with 13 bases in between. CDR3 residues: CASSFGARGNTEAFF. For the CDR3, the DNA is TGTGCCAGCAGCTTTGGGGCAAGGGGAAACACTGAAGCTTTCTTT.

This clone was recorded once. V gene TRBV27 combines with J gene TRBJ2-5; 9 nucleotides align to TRBD1. J gave up 7 bases and V 5 bases, and 5 bases lay outside the gene matches. From germline, CDR1 is MNHEY and CDR2 SMNVEV (reference sequence). The CDR3 covers 13 residues. The CDR3 protein is CASSRQGGLTQYF. The DNA for the CDR3 is TGTGCCAGCAGTAGACAGGGGGGTTTGACCCAGTACTTC.

V usage is TRBV4-1 and J usage is TRBJ1-2; the D gene is possibly TRBD1 (6 bases). The germline V and J ends were trimmed by 4 bases and 7 bases, with 19 bases remaining between them. CDR1 MGHRA and CDR2 YSYEKL come from the germline V gene. The CDR3 spans 15 residues. This chain's CDR3 is CASSRSLGQKGGYTF. For the CDR3, the DNA is TGCGCCAGCAGCCGCTCCCTCGGACAGAAAGGTGGCTACACCTTC.

This chain links TRBV4-2 with TRBJ2-7, with D possibly matching TRBD2 (5 bases). Germline CDR1 LGHNA, CDR2 YNFKEQ. This CDR3 region has 14 residues. The V and J ends lost 1 base and 2 bases respectively, with 9 bases between them. CDR3 loop: CASSQGLLTYEQYF. CDR3 in DNA: TGTGCCAGCAGCCAAGGACTACTCACCTACGAGCAGTACTTC.

The rearrangement joins TRBV3-1 (or the pseudogene TRBV3-2) to TRBJ2-4; TRBD1 aligns across 10 bases. Germline CDR1 is LGHDT and CDR2 is YNNKEL (reference sequence). This CDR3 spans 13 amino acids. V gave up 6 bases and J gave up 7 bases; unmatched junction bases: 3. CDR3 bases: TGTGCCAGCAGTCCGGGACAGGGGAACATTCAGTACTTC. Amino acids: CASSPGQGNIQYF.